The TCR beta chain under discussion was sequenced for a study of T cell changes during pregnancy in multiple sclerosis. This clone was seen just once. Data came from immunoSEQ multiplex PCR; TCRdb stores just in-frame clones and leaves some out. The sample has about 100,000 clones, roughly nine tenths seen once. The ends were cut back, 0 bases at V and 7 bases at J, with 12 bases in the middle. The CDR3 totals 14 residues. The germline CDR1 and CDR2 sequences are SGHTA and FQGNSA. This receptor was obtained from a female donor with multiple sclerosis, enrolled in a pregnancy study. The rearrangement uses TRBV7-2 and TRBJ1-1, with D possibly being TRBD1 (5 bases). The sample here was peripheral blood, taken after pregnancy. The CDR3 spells CASSLARAVGEAFF. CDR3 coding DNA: TGTGCCAGCAGCTTAGCCAGGGCCGTCGGTGAAGCTTTCTTT.